One and the same sample provided the 2 T cell receptor beta chains below, sequenced in a study of vaccination and CD4 T cells after COVID-19. Treatment defined: approximately 9-day PBMC culture with coronavirus spike peptide pools or control peptides (ViraFEST assay). No cognate antigen is known for these TCRs. Sequencing of the DNA from cultured CD4+ T cells was carried out with the Oncomine TCR Beta short-read assay. One entry per CDR3 protein, called by TCRdb with MiXCR from the PCR reads. Of 13,000 or so distinct CDR3 sequences in the sample, 75% to 85% are singletons; the top ten hold roughly 31%. Source material: CD4+ T cells from blood, cultured in vitro. The source of these receptors is a human donor who had recovered from COVID-19.

Regarding this clonotype: The junction differs from germline at one of its ends, possibly a read error. The chain combines TRBV20-1 with TRBJ1-6; possible D gene TRBD1, 5 bases. There are 14 residues in the CDR3. Germline-derived CDR1 and CDR2 are DFQATT and SNEGSKA (reference sequence). CDR3 in amino acids: CGALTGGSNSPLHF. The CDR3 DNA reads TGCGGTGCCCTAACTGGGGGTTCTAATTCACCCCTCCACTTT.

This sequence joins TRBV6-1 and TRBJ2-7; D possibly corresponds to TRBD2 (7 bases). CDR1 MNHNS and CDR2 SASEGT come from the germline V gene. V lost 5 bases and J 5 bases, leaving 16 bases between the germline ends. The CDR3 is 14 residues long. CDR3 nucleotide sequence: TGTGCCAGCAGTAGGGGGGGGACGGTAAACGAGCAGTACTTC. It encodes CASSRGGTVNEQYF.